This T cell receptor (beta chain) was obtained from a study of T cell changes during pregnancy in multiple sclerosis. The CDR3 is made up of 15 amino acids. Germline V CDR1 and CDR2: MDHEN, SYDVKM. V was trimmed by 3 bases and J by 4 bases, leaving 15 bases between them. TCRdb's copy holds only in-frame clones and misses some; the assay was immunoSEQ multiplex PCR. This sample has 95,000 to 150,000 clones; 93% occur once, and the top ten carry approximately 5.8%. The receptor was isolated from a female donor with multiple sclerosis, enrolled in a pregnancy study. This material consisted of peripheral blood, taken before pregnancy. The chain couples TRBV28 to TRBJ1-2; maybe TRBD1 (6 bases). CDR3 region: CASSFRGTGSYGYTF. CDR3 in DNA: TGTGCCAGCAGTTTCCGCGGTACAGGGTCCTATGGCTACACCTTC.